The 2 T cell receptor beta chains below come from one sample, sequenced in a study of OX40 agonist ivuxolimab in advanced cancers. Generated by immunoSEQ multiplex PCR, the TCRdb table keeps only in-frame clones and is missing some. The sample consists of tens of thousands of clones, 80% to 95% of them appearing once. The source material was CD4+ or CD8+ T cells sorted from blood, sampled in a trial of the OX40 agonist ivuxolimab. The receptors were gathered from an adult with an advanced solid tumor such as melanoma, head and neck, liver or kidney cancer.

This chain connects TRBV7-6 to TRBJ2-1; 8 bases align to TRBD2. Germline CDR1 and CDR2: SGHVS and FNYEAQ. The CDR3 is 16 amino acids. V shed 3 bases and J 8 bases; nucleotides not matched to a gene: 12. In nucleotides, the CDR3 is TGTGCCAGCAGCTTGGGGCCGGGACTAGGGAGGGATGAGCAGTTCTTC. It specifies CASSLGPGLGRDEQFF. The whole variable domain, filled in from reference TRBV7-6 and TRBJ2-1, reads GAGVSQSPRYKVTKRGQDVALRCDPISGHVSLYWYRQALGQGPEFLTYFNYEAQQDKSGLPNDRFSAERPEGSISTLTIQRTEQRDSAMYRCASSLGPGLGRDEQFFGPGTRLTVL.

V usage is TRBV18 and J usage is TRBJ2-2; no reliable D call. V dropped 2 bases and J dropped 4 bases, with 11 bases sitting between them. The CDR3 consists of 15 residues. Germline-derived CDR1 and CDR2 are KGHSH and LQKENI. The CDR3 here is CASSPSQSGTGELFF. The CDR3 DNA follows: TGTGCCAGCTCACCATCCCAGTCGGGCACCGGGGAGCTGTTTTTT.